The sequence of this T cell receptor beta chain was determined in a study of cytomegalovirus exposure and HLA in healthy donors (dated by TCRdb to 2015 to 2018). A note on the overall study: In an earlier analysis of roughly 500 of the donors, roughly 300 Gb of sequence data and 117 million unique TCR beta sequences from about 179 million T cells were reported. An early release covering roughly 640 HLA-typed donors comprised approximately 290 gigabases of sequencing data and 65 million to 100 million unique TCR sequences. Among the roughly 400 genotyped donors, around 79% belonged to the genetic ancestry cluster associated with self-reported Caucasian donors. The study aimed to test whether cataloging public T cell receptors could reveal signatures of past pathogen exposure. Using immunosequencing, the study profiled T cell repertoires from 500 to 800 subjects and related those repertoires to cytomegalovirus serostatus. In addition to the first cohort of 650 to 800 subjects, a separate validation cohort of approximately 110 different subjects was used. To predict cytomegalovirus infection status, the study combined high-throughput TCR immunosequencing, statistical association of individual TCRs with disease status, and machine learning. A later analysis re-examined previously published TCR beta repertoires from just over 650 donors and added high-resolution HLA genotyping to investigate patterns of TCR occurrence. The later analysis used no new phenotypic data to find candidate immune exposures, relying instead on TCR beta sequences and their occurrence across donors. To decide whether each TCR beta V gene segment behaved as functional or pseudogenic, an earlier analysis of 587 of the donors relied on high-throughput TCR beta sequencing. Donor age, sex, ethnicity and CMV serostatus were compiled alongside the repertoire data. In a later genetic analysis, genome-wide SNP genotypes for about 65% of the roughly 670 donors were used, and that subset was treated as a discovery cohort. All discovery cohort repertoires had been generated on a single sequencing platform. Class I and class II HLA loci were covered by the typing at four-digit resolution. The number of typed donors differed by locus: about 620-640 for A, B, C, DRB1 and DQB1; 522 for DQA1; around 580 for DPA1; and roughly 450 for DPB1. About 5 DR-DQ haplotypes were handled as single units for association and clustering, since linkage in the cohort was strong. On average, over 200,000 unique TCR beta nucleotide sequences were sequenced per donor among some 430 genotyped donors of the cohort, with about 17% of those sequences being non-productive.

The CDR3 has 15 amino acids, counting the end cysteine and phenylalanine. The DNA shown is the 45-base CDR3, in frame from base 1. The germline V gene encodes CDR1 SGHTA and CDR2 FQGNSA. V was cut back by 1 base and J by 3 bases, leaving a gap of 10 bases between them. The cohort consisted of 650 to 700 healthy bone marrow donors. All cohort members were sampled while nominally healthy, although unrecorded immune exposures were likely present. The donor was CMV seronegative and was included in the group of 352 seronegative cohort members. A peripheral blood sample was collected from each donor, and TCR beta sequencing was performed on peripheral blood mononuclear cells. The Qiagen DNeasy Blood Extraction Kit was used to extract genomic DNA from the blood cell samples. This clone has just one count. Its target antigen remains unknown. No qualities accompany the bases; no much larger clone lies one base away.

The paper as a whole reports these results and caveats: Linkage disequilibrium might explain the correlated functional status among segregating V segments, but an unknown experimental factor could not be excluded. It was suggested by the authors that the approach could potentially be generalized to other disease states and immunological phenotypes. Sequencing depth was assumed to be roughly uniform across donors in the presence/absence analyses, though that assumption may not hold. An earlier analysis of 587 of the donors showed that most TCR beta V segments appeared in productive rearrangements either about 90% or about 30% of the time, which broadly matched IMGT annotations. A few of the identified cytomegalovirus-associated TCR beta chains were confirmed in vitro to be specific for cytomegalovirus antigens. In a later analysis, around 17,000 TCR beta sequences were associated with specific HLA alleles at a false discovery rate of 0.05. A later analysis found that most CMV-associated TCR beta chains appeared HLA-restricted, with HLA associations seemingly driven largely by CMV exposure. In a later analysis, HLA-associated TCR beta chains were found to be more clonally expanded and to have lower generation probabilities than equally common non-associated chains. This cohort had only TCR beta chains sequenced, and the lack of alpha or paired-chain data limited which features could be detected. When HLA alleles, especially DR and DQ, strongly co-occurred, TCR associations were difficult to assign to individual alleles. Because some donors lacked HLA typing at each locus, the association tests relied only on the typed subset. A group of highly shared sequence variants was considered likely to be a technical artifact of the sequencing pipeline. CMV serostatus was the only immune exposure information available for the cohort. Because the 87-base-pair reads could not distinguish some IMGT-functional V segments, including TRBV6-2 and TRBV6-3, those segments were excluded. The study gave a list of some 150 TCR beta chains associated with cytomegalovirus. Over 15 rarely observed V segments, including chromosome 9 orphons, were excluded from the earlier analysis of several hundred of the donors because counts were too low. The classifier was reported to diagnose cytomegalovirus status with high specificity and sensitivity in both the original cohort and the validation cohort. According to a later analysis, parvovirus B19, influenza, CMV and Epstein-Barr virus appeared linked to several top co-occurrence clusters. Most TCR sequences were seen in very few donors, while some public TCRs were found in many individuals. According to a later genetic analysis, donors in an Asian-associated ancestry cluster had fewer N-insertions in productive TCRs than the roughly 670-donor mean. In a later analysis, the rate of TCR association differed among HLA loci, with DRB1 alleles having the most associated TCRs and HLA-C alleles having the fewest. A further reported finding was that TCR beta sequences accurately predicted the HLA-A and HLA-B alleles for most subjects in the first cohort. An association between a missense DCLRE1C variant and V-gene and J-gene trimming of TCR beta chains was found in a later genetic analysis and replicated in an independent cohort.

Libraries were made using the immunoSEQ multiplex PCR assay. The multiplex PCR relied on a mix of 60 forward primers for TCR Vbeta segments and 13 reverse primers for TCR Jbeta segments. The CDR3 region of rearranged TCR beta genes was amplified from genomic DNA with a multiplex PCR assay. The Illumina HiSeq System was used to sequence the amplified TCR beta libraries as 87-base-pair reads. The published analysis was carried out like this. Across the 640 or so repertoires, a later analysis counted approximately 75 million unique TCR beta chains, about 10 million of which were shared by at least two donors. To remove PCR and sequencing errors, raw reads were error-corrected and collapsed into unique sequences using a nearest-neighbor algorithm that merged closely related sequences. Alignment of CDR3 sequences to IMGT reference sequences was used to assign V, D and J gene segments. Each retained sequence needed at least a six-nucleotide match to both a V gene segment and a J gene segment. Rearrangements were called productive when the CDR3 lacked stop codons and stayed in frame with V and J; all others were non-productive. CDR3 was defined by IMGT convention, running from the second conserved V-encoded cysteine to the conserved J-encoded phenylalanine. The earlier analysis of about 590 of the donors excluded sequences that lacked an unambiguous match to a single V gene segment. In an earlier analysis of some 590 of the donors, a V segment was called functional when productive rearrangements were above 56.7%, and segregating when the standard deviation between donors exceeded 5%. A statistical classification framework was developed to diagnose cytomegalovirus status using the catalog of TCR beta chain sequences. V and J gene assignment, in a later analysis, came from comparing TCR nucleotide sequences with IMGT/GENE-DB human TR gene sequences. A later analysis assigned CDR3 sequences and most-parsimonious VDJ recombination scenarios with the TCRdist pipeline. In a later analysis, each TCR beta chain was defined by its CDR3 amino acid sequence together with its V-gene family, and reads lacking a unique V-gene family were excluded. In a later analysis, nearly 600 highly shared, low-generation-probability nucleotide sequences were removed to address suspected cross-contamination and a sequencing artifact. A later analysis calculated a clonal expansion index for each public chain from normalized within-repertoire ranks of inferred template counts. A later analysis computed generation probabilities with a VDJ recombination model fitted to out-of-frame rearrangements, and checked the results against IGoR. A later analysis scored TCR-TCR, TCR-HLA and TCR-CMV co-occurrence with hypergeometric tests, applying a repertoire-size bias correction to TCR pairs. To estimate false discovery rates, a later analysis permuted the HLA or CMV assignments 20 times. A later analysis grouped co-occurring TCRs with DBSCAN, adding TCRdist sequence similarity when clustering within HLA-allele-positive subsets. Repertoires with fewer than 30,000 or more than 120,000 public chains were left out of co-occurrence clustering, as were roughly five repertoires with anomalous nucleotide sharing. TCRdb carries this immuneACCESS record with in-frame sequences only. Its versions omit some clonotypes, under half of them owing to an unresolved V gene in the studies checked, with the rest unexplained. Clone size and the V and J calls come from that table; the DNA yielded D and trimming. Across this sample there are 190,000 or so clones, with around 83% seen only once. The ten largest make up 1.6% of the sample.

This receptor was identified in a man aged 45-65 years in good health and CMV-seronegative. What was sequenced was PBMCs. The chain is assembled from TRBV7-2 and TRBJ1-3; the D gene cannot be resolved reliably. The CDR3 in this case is CASSLGGGSGNTIYF. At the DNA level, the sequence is TGTGCCAGCAGCTTAGGGGGAGGGAGTGGAAACACCATATATTTT. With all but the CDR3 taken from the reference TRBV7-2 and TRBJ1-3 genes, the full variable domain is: GAGVSQSPSNKVTEKGKDVELRCDPISGHTALYWYRQSLGQGLEFLIYFQGNSAPDKSGLPSDRFSAERTGGSVSTLTIQRTQQEDSAVYLCASSLGGGSGNTIYFGEGSWLTVV.